Presented here are 18 T cell receptor beta chains from one specimen sequenced in a study of T cells after yellow fever vaccination. MiXCR was run by TCRdb on the 5' RACE reads, yielding one entry per CDR3 protein. The table records approximately 510,000 distinct CDR3 sequences, just over 20% of them present only once. Source: PBMCs, taken 21 days after the first yellow fever vaccination. Every receptor here comes from a man between 18 and 29 years old who received the YFV17D yellow fever vaccine.

The CDR3 sequence: CASSQGPGGGLKYF. The CDR3 DNA is TGCGCCAGCAGCCAAGGGCCCGGCGGGGGACTGAAGTACTTC. The chain recombines TRBV4-1 with TRBJ2-7; 7 bases line up with TRBD2. Germline V lookup: CDR1 MGHRA, CDR2 YSYEKL. There are 14 residues in the CDR3. The J segment lost 11 bases and the V segment lost 1 base, leaving 11 bases of the junction unmatched.

This chain connects TRBV7-8 to TRBJ1-1; D gene uncertain. The ends were cut back, 1 base at V and 2 bases at J, with 11 bases in the middle. The CDR3 is 15 amino acids. Germline assignment: CDR1 SGHVS and CDR2 FQNEAQ. The CDR3 spells CASSLVVRSNTEAFF. The CDR3 DNA reads TGTGCCAGCAGCTTAGTCGTCAGATCAAACACTGAAGCTTTCTTT.

The chain couples TRBV29-1 to TRBJ2-3; 7 bases are shared with TRBD2. In germline, CDR1 is SQVTM, CDR2 ANQGSEA. The CDR3 has 13 amino acids. The V segment lost 7 bases and the J segment 3 bases; nucleotides outside the gene matches: 7. The CDR3 bases are TGCAGCGCCCTACCAGCGGGAACAGATACGCAGTATTTT. It encodes CSALPAGTDTQYF.

This clonotype was counted only a few times. The chain is built from TRBV11-2 and TRBJ2-5; D may correspond to TRBD1 or TRBD2 (5 bases each). The CDR3 has 15 amino acids. Trimming removed 4 bases at V and 4 bases at J, with 16 bases between. Germline values: CDR1 SGHAT, CDR2 FQNNGV. CDR3 bases: TGTGCCAGCAGCTCCAGACCGGGACCGCTAGAGACCCAGTACTTC. Its translation is CASSSRPGPLETQYF.

A few counts support this clonotype. The gene calls are TRBV3-1 and TRBJ2-2; the D gene is possibly TRBD1 (5 bases). The CDR3 covers 22 residues. With 1 base removed from V and 5 bases from J, the gap between germline ends came to 32 bases. CDR1 is LGHDT and CDR2 is YNNKEL in the germline V gene (reference sequence). As DNA, the CDR3 is TGTGCCAGCAGCCAAGCCCCAAATGAAGGCAGGGTGGTAATTAAAAGGACCGGGGAGCTGTTTTTT. Protein product: CASSQAPNEGRVVIKRTGELFF. Filled out from reference TRBV3-1 and TRBJ2-2, the complete variable domain reads DTAVSQTPKYLVTQMGNDKSIKCEQNLGHDTMYWYKQDSKKFLKIMFSYNNKELIINETVPNRFSPKSPDKAHLNLHINSLELGDSAVYFCASSQAPNEGRVVIKRTGELFFGEGSRLTVL.

The chain couples TRBV4-2 to TRBJ1-2; D is ambiguous. The CDR3 consists of 13 residues. Between the trimmed V and J ends, which lost 0 bases and 2 bases, there was a span of 4 bases. CDR1 and CDR2 (germline): LGHNA, YNFKEQ. The DNA for the CDR3 is TGTGCCAGCAGCCAAGAGTGGAACTATGGCTACACCTTC. Amino acid sequence: CASSQEWNYGYTF.

This clonotype has a count of ten or more. The chain employs TRBV5-1 and TRBJ2-2; 9 nucleotides line up with TRBD1. This CDR3 region has 16 residues. Per the germline V gene, CDR1 is SGHRS and CDR2 is YFSETQ. V trimming: 0 bases; J trimming: 6 bases; junction bases outside the gene matches: 6. The CDR3 loop is CASSLGDRALAGELFF. The CDR3, as DNA: TGCGCCAGCAGCTTGGGGGACAGGGCCCTGGCCGGGGAGCTGTTTTTT.

The V call is TRBV9, the J call TRBJ2-2, with 8 positions matching TRBD2. CDR3 length: 15 amino acids. J lost 5 bases, V lost 4 bases, and 7 bases had no gene match. CDR1 and CDR2 (germline): SGDLS, YYNGEE. The CDR3 loop reads CASSTDGGVTGELFF. The CDR3 DNA is TGTGCCAGCAGCACGGACGGGGGGGTGACCGGGGAGCTGTTTTTT.

The chain links TRBV6-2 or TRBV6-3 to TRBJ1-6, with D perhaps matching TRBD1 (6 bases). Trimming pared 8 bases from V and 14 bases from J, leaving 25 bases between. CDR1 and CDR2 from the germline V gene are MNHEY and SVGEGT. This CDR3 spans 15 amino acids. The CDR3 spells CASRGGVEARISLHF. In DNA, the CDR3 is TGTGCCAGCCGAGGGGGAGTAGAGGCCCGAATCTCCCTCCACTTT.

The CDR3 protein is CASSLDDLSNQPQHF. DNA for the CDR3: TGTGCCAGCAGTTTGGACGACCTTAGCAATCAGCCCCAGCATTTT. The chain uses TRBV12-3 or TRBV12-4 and TRBJ1-5; D is uncertain. CDR3 length: 15 amino acids. Trimming took off 3 bases at V and 0 bases at J, with 9 bases between the two ends.

The rearrangement links TRBV5-1 to TRBJ2-5; 8 bases align to TRBD2. V was clipped by 4 bases and J by 2 bases; unmatched bases: 7. This CDR3 has 15 amino acids. Germline CDR1 SGHRS, CDR2 YFSETQ. The CDR3 sequence: CASSRLASDQETQYF. DNA for the CDR3: TGCGCCAGCAGCCGACTAGCGAGCGATCAAGAGACCCAGTACTTC.

This clonotype showed up just a few times. The J gene is TRBJ1-2, the V gene TRBV7-9; 8 nucleotides agree with TRBD1. The V and J ends lost 4 bases and 3 bases, in that order; junction bases with no gene match: 10. CDR3 length equals 16 residues. Germline lookup yields CDR1 SEHNR and CDR2 FQNEAQ (reference sequence). The CDR3 reads CASSYTGGRGDYGYTF. Written as DNA, the CDR3 is TGTGCCAGCAGCTACACAGGGGGACGGGGGGACTATGGCTACACCTTC. Full variable domain (missing parts from reference TRBV7-9 and TRBJ1-2): DTGVSQNPRHKITKRGQNVTFRCDPISEHNRLYWYRQTLGQGPEFLTYFQNEAQLEKSRLLSDRFSAERPKGSFSTLEIQRTEQGDSAMYLCASSYTGGRGDYGYTFGSGTRLTVV.

This clonotype was picked up a small number of times. This chain links TRBV7-6 with TRBJ1-3; maybe TRBD1 (6 bases). Trimming took off 5 bases at V and 2 bases at J, with 13 bases between the two ends. The CDR3 has 15 residues. Germline CDR1 and CDR2: SGHVS and FNYEAQ. The CDR3 here is CASSQQGSAGNTIYF. In DNA, the CDR3 is TGTGCCAGCAGCCAACAGGGTTCAGCTGGAAACACCATATATTTT. Full variable domain (remainder filled in from reference TRBV7-6 and TRBJ1-3): GAGVSQSPRYKVTKRGQDVALRCDPISGHVSLYWYRQALGQGPEFLTYFNYEAQQDKSGLPNDRFSAERPEGSISTLTIQRTEQRDSAMYRCASSQQGSAGNTIYFGEGSWLTVV.

The genes are TRBV6-2 or TRBV6-3 and TRBJ2-3; 8 nucleotides align to TRBD2. The CDR3 totals 11 residues. CDR1 and CDR2 (germline): MNHEY, SVGEGT. After removal of 7 bases from V and 8 bases from J, the junction contained 2 bases not matched to a gene. The CDR3 region has the DNA TGTGCCAGCATCCGGGAGGGTACGCAGTATTTT. This codes for CASIREGTQYF.

The chain uses TRBV20-1 and TRBJ1-1; possible D gene TRBD1, 5 bases. Germline assignment: CDR1 DFQATT and CDR2 SNEGSKA (reference sequence). The CDR3 has 11 amino acids. CDR3 amino acids: CSPRGGTEAFF. The CDR3 DNA is TGCAGCCCTCGGGGCGGCACTGAAGCTTTCTTT.

The chain joins TRBV5-1 to TRBJ2-1, with D perhaps assigned TRBD1 or TRBD2 (5 bases each). The V and J ends lost 4 bases and 7 bases respectively, with 21 bases between them. Germline lookup yields CDR1 SGHRS and CDR2 YFSETQ. CDR3 length equals 16 residues. The DNA of the CDR3 is TGCGCCAGCAGCCCAACGGGACCGACTCAGAGAAATGAGCAGTTCTTC. Translated, it gives CASSPTGPTQRNEQFF.

This clonotype was seen a few times. The J gene is TRBJ2-7, the V gene TRBV2; D is perhaps TRBD1 (5 bases). CDR3 length equals 10 residues. The germline CDR1 and CDR2 sequences are SNHLY and FYNNEI. Trimming took off 11 bases at V and 5 bases at J, with 10 bases between the two ends. The CDR3 region is CASGRDEQYV. The CDR3, as DNA: TGTGCCTCCGGCAGGGACGAGCAGTACGTC.

Only a few counts were recorded for this clonotype. The chain joins TRBV12-3 or TRBV12-4 to TRBJ1-1; no firm D call. V was clipped by 5 bases and J by 7 bases, with 17 bases between them. CDR3 length: 14 residues. Written as DNA, the CDR3 is TGTGCCAGCAGTCAAGGGCGGTCGCTTGGTGAAGCTTTCTTT. This gives the protein CASSQGRSLGEAFF.